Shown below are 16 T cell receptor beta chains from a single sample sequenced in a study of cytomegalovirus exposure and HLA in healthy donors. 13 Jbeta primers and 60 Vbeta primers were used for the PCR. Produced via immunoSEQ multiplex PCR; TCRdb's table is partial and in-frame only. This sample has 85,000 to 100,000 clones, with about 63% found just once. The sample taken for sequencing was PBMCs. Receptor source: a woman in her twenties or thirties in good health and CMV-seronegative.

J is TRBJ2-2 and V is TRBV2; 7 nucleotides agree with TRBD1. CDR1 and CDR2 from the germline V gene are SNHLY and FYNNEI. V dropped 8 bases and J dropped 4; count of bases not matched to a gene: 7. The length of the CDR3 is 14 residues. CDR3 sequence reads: CASEGTASTGELFF. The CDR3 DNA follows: TGTGCCAGCGAAGGGACAGCGAGCACCGGGGAGCTGTTTTTT.

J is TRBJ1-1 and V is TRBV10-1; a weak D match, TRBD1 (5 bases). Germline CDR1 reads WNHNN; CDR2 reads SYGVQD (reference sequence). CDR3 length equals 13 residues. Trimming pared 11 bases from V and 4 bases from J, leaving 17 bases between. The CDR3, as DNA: TGCGCCGTCCAAGGGACTCGGGGCACTGAAGCTTTCTTT. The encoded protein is CAVQGTRGTEAFF.

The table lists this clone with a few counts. The CDR3 protein is CASSVFGRGNTGELFF. CDR3 nucleotides: TGTGCCAGCAGCGTATTCGGCAGGGGAAACACCGGGGAGCTGTTTTTT. The J gene is TRBJ2-2, the V gene TRBV9, with a weak D call TRBD1 (6 bases). Trimming shortened V by 1 base and J by 2 bases, and 12 bases separated the two germline ends. In germline, CDR1 is SGDLS, CDR2 YYNGEE. The CDR3 consists of 16 residues.

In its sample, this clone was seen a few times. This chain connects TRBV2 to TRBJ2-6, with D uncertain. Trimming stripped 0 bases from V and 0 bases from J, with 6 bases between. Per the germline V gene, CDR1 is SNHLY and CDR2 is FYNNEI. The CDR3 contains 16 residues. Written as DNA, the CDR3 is TGTGCCAGCAGTGAAGCTTCTTTCTCTGGGGCCAACGTCCTGACTTTC. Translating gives CASSEASFSGANVLTF.

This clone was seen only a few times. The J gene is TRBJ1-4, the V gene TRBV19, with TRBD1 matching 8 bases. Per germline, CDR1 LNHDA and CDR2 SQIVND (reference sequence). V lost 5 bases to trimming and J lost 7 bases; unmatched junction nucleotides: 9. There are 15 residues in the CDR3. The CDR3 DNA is TGTGCCAGTAGTCTCGGACAGGGAGGGGGTGAAAAACTGTTTTTT. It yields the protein CASSLGQGGGEKLFF.

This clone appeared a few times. The chain's CDR3 is CASSETAVSGNTIYF. For the CDR3, the DNA is TGTGCCAGCAGTGAAACAGCAGTCTCTGGAAACACCATATATTTT. This chain links TRBV6-1 with TRBJ1-3; the D is unclear. The V and J ends lost 2 bases and 0 bases respectively, with 8 bases between them. CDR1 is MNHNS and CDR2 is SASEGT in the germline V gene. The CDR3 runs 15 residues.

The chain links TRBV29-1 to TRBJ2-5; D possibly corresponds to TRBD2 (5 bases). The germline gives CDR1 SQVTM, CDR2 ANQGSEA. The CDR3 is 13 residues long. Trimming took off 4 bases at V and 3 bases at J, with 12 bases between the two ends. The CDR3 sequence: CSVGGQVKETQYF. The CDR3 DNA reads TGCAGCGTTGGCGGGCAGGTTAAAGAGACCCAGTACTTC.

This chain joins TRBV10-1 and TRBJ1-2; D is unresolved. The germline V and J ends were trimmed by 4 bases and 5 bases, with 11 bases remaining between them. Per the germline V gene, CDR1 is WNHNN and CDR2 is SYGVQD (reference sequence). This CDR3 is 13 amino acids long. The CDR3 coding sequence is TGCGCCAGCAGTGTGGGAGCCGATTATGGCTACACCTTC. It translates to CASSVGADYGYTF.

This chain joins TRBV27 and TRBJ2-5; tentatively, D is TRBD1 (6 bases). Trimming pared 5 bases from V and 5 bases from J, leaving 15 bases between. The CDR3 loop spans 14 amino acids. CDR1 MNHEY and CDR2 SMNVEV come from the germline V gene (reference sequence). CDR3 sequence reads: CASSNMGAWETQYF. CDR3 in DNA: TGTGCCAGCAGTAATATGGGGGCGTGGGAGACCCAGTACTTC.

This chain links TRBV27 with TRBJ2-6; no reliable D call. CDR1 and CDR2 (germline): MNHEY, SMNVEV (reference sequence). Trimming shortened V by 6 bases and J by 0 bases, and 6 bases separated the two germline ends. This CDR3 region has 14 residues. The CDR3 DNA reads TGTGCCAGCAGCTTTTACTCTGGGGCCAACGTCCTGACTTTC. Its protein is CASSFYSGANVLTF.

The DNA of the CDR3 is TGTGCCAGCAGCTTAGAGGGCGGGAGAACCGGGGAGCTGTTTTTT. Translating it yields CASSLEGGRTGELFF. This chain connects TRBV11-3 to TRBJ2-2, with 7 bases that match TRBD2. CDR1 is SGHNT and CDR2 is YENEEA in the germline V gene. CDR3 size: 15 residues. Trimming took 0 bases from V and 5 from J; bases not matched to a gene: 3. Drawing the rest from reference TRBV11-3 and TRBJ2-2, the complete variable domain is EAGVVQSPRYKIIEKKQPVAFWCNPISGHNTLYWYLQNLGQGPELLIRYENEEAVDDSQLPKDRFSAERLKGVDSTLKIQPAELGDSAVYLCASSLEGGRTGELFFGEGSRLTVL.

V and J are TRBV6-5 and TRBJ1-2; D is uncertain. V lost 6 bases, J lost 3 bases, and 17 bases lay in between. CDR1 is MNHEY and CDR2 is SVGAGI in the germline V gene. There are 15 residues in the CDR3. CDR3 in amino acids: CASRSPRGFDYGYTF. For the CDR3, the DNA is TGTGCCAGCAGGTCCCCGCGGGGATTTGACTATGGCTACACCTTC.

The DNA of the CDR3 is TGTGCCAGCAGCTCCAGGCCCGGGACTAGCGGGTTCACAGATACGCAGTATTTT. Protein sequence: CASSSRPGTSGFTDTQYF. The J gene is TRBJ2-3, the V gene TRBV7-3; 12 bases align to TRBD2. Germline-derived CDR1 and CDR2 are SGHTA and FQGTGA. V dropped 4 bases and J dropped 2; count of bases not matched to a gene: 10. CDR3 length: 18 residues.

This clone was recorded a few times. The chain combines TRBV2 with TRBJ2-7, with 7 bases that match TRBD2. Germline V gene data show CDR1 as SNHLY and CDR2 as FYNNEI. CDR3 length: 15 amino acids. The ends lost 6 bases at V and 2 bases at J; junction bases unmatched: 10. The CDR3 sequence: CASRRQTSSAYEQYF. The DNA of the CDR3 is TGTGCCAGCAGGCGTCAGACTAGCAGCGCCTACGAGCAGTACTTC.

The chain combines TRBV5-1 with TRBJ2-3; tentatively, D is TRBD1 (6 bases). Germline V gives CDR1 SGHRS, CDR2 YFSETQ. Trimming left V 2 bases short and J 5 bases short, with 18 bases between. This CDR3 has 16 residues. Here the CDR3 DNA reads TGCGCCAGCAGCTTCCAGGGGCTTCGTGGTTTAGATACGCAGTATTTT. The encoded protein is CASSFQGLRGLDTQYF.

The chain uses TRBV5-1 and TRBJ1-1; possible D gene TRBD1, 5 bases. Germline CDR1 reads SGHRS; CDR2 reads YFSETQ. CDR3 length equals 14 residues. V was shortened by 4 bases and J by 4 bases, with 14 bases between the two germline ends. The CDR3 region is CASSLGEVITEAFF. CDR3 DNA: TGCGCCAGCAGCCTGGGGGAGGTGATCACTGAAGCTTTCTTT.